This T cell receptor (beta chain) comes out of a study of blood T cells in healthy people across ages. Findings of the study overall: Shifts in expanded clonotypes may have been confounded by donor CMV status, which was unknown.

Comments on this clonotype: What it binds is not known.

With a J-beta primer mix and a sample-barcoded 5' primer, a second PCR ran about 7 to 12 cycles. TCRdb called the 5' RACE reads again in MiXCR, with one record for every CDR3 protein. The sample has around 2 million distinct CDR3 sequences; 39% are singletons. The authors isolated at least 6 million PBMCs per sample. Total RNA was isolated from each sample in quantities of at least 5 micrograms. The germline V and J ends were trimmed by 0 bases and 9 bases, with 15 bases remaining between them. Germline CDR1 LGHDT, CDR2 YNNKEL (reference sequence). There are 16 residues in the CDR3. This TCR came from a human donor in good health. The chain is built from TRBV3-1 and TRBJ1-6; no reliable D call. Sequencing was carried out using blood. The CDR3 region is CASSQESALLGSPLHF. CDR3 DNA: TGTGCCAGCAGCCAAGAGTCGGCACTCCTCGGTTCACCCCTCCACTTT.